The source of this T cell receptor beta chain is a study of shared clonotypes between healthy human individuals. Generated by immunoSEQ multiplex PCR, the TCRdb table keeps only in-frame clones and is missing some. Here the sample spans around 180,000 clones, 80% to 95% being singletons. CDR1 and CDR2 from the germline V gene are WSHSY and SAAADI. V was clipped by 4 bases and J by 2 bases; unmatched bases: 1. This CDR3 has 14 residues. The sequence was obtained from a woman between 25 and 40 years old in good health. The sequenced sample consisted of naive CD4+ T cells sorted from blood. Subset noted: CD45RA+ positively selected. The chain joins TRBV10-2 to TRBJ2-2; 7 nucleotides line up with TRBD2. The CDR3: CASSGGGNTGELFF. CDR3 coding DNA: TGCGCCAGCAGTGGGGGGGGAAACACCGGGGAGCTGTTTTTT.